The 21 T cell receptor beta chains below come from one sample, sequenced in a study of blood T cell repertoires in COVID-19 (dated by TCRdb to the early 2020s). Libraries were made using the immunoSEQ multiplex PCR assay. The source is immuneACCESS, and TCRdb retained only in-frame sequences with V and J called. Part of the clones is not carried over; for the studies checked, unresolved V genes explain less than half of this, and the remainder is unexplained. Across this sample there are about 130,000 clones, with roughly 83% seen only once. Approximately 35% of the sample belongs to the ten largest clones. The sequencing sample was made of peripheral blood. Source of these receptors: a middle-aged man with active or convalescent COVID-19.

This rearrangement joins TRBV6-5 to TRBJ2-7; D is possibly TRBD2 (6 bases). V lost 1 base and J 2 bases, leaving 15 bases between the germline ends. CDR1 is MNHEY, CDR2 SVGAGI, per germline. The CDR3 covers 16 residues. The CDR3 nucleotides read TGTGCCAGCAGTTACTTTGGTCCTAGCGAAACCTACGAGCAGTACTTC. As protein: CASSYFGPSETYEQYF.

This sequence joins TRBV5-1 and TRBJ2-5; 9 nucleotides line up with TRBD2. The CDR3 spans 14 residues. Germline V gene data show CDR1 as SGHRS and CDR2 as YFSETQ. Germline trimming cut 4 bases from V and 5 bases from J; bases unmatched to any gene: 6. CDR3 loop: CASSPGLAGETQYF. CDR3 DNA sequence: TGCGCCAGCAGCCCGGGACTAGCTGGGGAGACCCAGTACTTC. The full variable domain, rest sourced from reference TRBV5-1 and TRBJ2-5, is KAGVTQTPRYLIKTRGQQVTLSCSPISGHRSVSWYQQTPGQGLQFLFEYFSETQRNKGNFPGRFSGRQFSNSRSEMNVSTLELGDSALYLCASSPGLAGETQYFGPGTRLLVL.

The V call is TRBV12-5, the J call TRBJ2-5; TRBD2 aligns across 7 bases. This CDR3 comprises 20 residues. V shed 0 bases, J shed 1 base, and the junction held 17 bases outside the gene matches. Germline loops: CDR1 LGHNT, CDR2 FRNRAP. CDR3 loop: CASGLVLRAGASGTQETQYF. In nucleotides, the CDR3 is TGTGCTAGTGGTTTGGTACTTCGAGCGGGCGCCAGCGGGACCCAAGAGACCCAGTACTTC.

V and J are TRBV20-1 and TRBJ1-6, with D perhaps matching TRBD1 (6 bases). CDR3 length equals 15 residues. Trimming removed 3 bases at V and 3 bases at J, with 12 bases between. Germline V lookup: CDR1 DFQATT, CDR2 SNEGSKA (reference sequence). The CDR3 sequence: CSASRGLYYNSPLHF. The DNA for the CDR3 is TGCAGTGCTAGTAGGGGGTTGTACTATAATTCACCCCTCCACTTT.

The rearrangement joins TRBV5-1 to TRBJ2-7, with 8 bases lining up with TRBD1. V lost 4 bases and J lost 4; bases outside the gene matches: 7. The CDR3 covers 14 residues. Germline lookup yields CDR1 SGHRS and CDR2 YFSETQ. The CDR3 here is CASSDRTGLYEQYF. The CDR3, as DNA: TGCGCCAGCAGCGATCGGACAGGGTTATACGAGCAGTACTTC.

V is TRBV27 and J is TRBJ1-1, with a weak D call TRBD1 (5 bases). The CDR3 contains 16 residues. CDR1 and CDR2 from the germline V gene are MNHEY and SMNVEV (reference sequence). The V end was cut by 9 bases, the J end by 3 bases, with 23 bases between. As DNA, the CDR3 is TGTGCCAGTCACTTCCGAGGACCCCTAGGGGACACTGAAGCTTTCTTT. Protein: CASHFRGPLGDTEAFF.

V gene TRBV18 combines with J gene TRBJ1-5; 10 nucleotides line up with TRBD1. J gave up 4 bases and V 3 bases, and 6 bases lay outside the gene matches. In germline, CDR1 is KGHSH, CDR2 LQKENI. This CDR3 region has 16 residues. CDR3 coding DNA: TGTGCCAGCTCACCCCCCGGGACAGGGGATAATCAGCCCCAGCATTTT. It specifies CASSPPGTGDNQPQHF. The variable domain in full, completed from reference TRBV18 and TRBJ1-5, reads NAGVMQNPRHLVRRRGQEARLRCSPMKGHSHVYWYRQLPEEGLKFMVYLQKENIIDESGMPKERFSAEFPKEGPSILRIQQVVRGDSAAYFCASSPPGTGDNQPQHFGDGTRLSIL.

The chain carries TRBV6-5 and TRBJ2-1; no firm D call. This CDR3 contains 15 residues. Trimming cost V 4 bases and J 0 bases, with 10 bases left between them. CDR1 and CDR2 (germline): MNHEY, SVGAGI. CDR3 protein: CASSSRSSSYNEQFF. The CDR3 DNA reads TGTGCCAGCAGTTCCCGATCGAGCTCCTACAATGAGCAGTTCTTC.

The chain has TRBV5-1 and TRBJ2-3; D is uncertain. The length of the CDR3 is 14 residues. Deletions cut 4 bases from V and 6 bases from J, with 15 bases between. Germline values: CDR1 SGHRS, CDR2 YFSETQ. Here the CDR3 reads CASSLRVDSDTQYF. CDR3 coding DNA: TGCGCCAGCAGCCTACGGGTGGATTCGGATACGCAGTATTTT. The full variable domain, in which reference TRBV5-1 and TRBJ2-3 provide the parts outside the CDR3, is KAGVTQTPRYLIKTRGQQVTLSCSPISGHRSVSWYQQTPGQGLQFLFEYFSETQRNKGNFPGRFSGRQFSNSRSEMNVSTLELGDSALYLCASSLRVDSDTQYFGPGTRLTVL.

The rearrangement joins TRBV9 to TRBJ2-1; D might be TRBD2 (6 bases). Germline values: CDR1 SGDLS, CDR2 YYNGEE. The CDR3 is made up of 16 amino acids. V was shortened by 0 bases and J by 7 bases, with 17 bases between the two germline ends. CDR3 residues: CASSVAPGGWLNEQFF. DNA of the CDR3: TGTGCCAGCAGCGTAGCTCCCGGGGGATGGTTGAATGAGCAGTTCTTC.

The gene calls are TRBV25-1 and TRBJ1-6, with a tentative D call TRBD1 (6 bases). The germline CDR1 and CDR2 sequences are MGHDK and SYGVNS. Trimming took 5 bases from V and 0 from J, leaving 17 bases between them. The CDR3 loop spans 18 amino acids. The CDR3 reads CASSIQGLTSSYNSPLHF. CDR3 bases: TGTGCCAGCAGTATACAGGGCCTGACAAGCTCCTATAATTCACCCCTCCACTTT.

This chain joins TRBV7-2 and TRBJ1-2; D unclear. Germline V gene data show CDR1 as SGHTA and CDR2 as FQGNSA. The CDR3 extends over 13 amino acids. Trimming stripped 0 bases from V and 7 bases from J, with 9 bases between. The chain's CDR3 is CASSLALSSGYTF. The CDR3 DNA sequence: TGTGCCAGCAGCTTAGCCCTCTCCAGTGGCTACACCTTC.

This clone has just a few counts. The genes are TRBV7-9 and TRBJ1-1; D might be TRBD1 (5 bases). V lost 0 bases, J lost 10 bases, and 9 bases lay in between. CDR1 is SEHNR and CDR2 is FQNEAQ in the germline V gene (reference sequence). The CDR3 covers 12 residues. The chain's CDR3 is CASSLAQGGAFF. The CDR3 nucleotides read TGTGCCAGCAGCTTAGCTCAGGGCGGAGCTTTCTTT.

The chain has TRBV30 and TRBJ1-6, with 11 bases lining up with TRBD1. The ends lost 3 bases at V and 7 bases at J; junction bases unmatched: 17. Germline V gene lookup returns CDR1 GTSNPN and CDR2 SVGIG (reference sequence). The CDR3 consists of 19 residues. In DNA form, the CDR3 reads TGTGCCTGGAGGGACCCGGGACAGGGGGTTGGTTCGGGAAATTCACCCCTCCACTTT. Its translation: CAWRDPGQGVGSGNSPLHF.

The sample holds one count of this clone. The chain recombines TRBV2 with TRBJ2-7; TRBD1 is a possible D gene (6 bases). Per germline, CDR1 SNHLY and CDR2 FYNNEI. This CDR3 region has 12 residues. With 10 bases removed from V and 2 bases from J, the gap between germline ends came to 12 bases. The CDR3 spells CANMDSTYEQYF. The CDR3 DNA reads TGTGCCAACATGGACAGCACCTACGAGCAGTACTTC.

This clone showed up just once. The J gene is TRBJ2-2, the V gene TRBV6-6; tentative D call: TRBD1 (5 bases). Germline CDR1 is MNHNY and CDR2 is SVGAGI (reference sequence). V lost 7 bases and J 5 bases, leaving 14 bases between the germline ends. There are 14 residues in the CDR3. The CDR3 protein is CASNRAGNTGELFF. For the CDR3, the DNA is TGTGCCAGCAACCGGGCAGGGAATACCGGGGAGCTGTTTTTT.

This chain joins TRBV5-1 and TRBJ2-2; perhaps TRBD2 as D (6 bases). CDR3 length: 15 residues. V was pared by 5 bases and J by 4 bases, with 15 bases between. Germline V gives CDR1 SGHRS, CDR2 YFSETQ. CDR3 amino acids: CASRPGLTSTGELFF. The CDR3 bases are TGCGCCAGCAGACCAGGACTAACTAGCACCGGGGAGCTGTTTTTT.

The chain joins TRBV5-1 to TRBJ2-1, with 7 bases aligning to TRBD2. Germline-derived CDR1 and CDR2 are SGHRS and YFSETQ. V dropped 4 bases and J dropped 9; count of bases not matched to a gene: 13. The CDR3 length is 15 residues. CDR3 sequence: CASSPGLGAGIEQFF. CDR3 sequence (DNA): TGCGCCAGCAGCCCTGGACTAGGGGCCGGTATTGAGCAGTTCTTC.

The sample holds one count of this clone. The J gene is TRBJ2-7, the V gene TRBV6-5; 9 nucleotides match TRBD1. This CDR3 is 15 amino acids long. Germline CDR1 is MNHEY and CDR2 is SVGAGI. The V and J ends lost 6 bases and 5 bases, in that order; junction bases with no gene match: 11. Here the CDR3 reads CASRHRDRDTNEQYF. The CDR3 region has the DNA TGTGCCAGCAGACACCGGGACAGGGACACGAACGAGCAGTACTTC.

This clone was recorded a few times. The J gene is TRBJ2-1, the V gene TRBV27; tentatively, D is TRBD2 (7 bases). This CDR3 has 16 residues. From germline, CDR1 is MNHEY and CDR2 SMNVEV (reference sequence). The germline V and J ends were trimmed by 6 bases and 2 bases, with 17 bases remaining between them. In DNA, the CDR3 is TGTGCCAGCAGCCGTAGCGCGGGGGCTACCTACAATGAGCAGTTCTTC. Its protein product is CASSRSAGATYNEQFF.

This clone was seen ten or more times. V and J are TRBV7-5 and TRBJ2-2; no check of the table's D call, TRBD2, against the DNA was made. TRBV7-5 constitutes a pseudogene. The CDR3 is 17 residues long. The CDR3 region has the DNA TGTGTCAGAAGTCTGACCTCGGGAGGGGCGAACACCGGGGAGCTGTTTTTT. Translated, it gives CVRSLTSGGANTGELFF.